This paragraph reports one TCR beta chain. What it recognizes is unknown. This sample is drawn from a study of cytomegalovirus exposure and HLA in healthy donors. Regarding the study as a whole: Productive rates of about 90% or about 30% were seen for most TCR beta V segments in an earlier analysis. The authors excluded some V segments, including TRBV6-2 and TRBV6-3, as indistinguishable. Reports described diagnosis of cytomegalovirus status by the classifier as highly specific and sensitive.

Donors consisted of healthy bone marrow donors. It was with 60 Vbeta and 13 Jbeta primers that the PCR ran. Assay used: immunoSEQ multiplex PCR; TCRdb lists only in-frame clones, some missing. The sample shows about 270,000 clones, 86% of them seen only once. This CDR3 spans 17 amino acids. In germline, CDR1 is SGDLS, CDR2 YYNGEE. J was trimmed by 4 bases and V by 3 bases; bases with no gene match: 15. The receptor comes from a man aged 35 to 55 in good health and CMV-seropositive. Sequences were obtained from PBMCs. This chain uses TRBV9 with TRBJ1-2; TRBD1 matches at 7 bases. The CDR3 nucleotides read TGTGCCAGCAGCGCCGGGGACAGCTCCCGTGGGGGCTATGGCTACACCTTC. It encodes CASSAGDSSRGGYGYTF. Together with reference TRBV9 and TRBJ1-2, the CDR3 gives the full variable domain: DSGVTQTPKHLITATGQRVTLRCSPRSGDLSVYWYQQSLDQGLQFLIQYYNGEERAKGNILERFSAQQFPDLHSELNLSSLELGDSALYFCASSAGDSSRGGYGYTFGSGTRLTVV.